These 25 T cell receptor delta chains originate from one sample sequenced in a study of gamma-delta chains in newborns, infants, children. TCRdb reapplied CATT to the reads. Altogether some 6,900 delta-chain clones are present, 2% to 2.5% being singletons, with the ten largest covering about a tenth. The source material was blood. Receptor source: a child who was a newborn, infant or young child, either healthy, febrile or measles-vaccinated (not recorded which).

This clone was observed a few times. With a much larger clone just one base away, this may be a read error. Other DNA variants within this sample encode the same CDR3. The chain is built from TRDV2 and TRDJ3; perhaps TRDD2 as D (5 bases). This CDR3 spans 20 amino acids. Germline CDR1 and CDR2: GEAIGNYY and EKD. With 0 bases removed from V and 1 base from J, the gap between germline ends came to 18 bases. Here the CDR3 reads CACDTALLGAKSWDTRQMFF. CDR3 coding DNA: TGTGCCTGTGACACCGCCCTACTAGGGGCCAAGTCCTGGGACACCCGACAGATGTTTTTC.

This clone was seen a few times. A much more abundant neighbour one base away suggests this may be a read error. This specimen includes other DNA sequences encoding the same CDR3. The chain links TRDV2 to TRDJ2, with 9 bases aligning to TRDD3. Germline-derived CDR1 and CDR2 are GEAIGNYY and EKD. This CDR3 is built from 18 residues. Trimming took 3 bases from V and 3 from J; bases not matched to a gene: 13. Here the CDR3 DNA reads TGTGCCTGTGACCCCTTACTAGGGGATACGCTAATGACAGCACAACTCTTCTTT. Translated, it gives CACDPLLGDTLMTAQLFF.

This clone was detected only a few times. TCRdb assigns this DNA the protein of a much larger clone, which departs from its translation at residue 13; this likely reflects a read error, and the protein shown comes from translating the DNA. This rearrangement joins TRDV2 to TRDJ3; 11 nucleotides align to TRDD3. CDR1 is GEAIGNYY, CDR2 EKD, per germline. CDR3 length: 18 amino acids. DNA of the CDR3: TGTGCCTGTGACCACTGGGGGATAAGCTCCTGGGACGCCCGACAGATGTTTTTC. This codes for CACDHWGISSWDARQMFF.

On this clone itself: For this DNA, TCRdb reports the protein of a much larger clone, which diverges at residue 11, most likely from a read error; the protein presented here is translated directly from the DNA. The V call is TRDV2, the J call TRDJ1; 7 nucleotides align to TRDD3. The CDR3 consists of 15 residues. Germline CDR1 and CDR2: GEAIGNYY and EKD. The CDR3 loop is CACDRGDSLTNKLIF. The CDR3 coding sequence is TGTGCCTGTGACAGGGGGGATTCCCTCACCAATAAACTCATCTTT.

This clone was recorded a few times. The protein TCRdb lists belongs to a much larger clone and differs from this DNA's translation at residue 3, which points to a read error; the protein shown is made from the DNA. The chain links TRDV2 to TRDJ2; the match to TRDD3 covers 10 bases. CDR3 length: 15 amino acids. Looked up from germline, CDR1 is GEAIGNYY and CDR2 is EKD. Here the CDR3 DNA reads TGTGCCCGTGACACCCTACTGGGGGATGACACACAACTCTTCTTT. Translating it yields CARDTLLGDDTQLFF.

This clone is categorized as medium-sized. Other DNA variants within this sample encode the same CDR3. The chain joins TRDV1 to TRDJ1, with D perhaps TRDD3 (5 bases). Trimming removed 1 base from V and 0 bases from J, with 24 bases in between. Germline CDR1 and CDR2: TSWWSYY and QGS. The CDR3 is 20 amino acids. In DNA form, the CDR3 reads TGTGCTCTTGGGGAACAGAGAGGGGGCTACGGCGGATCGTACACCGATAAACTCATCTTT. Its translation: CALGEQRGGYGGSYTDKLIF.

This clone qualifies as medium-sized. The J gene is TRDJ3, the V gene TRDV2, with TRDD3 identical over 7 bases. The CDR3 consists of 17 residues. Looked up from germline, CDR1 is GEAIGNYY and CDR2 is EKD. Germline trimming cut 0 bases from V and 1 base from J; bases unmatched to any gene: 2. CDR3 amino acids: CACDTVGGSWDTRQMFF. In nucleotides, the CDR3 is TGTGCCTGTGACACCGTTGGGGGATCCTGGGACACCCGACAGATGTTTTTC.

Worth noting for this clone: This likely came from a read error, as a far larger clone is one base away. Additional DNA sequences in this sample encode the identical CDR3. The chain carries TRDV2 and TRDJ3, with 12 bases identical to TRDD3. CDR3 size: 22 residues. Germline assignment: CDR1 GEAIGNYY and CDR2 EKD. The V gene end was trimmed by 3 bases and the J gene end by 1 base; junction bases not matched to a gene: 15. DNA for the CDR3: TGTGCCTGTGACGGGGAACTGGGGGATACCCTATGGTGGTCCTGGGACACCCGACAGATGTTTTTC. This sequence encodes CACDGELGDTLWWSWDTRQMFF.

This clone was picked up a small number of times. This clone may be a read error of a much larger clone one base away. Other DNA sequences from this sample encode an identical CDR3 as well. The J gene is TRDJ2, the V gene TRDV2; 8 bases fit TRDD3. Germline V CDR1 and CDR2: GEAIGNYY, EKD. The CDR3 spans 18 residues. The CDR3 region has the DNA TGTGCCTATGGGATCCTACTGGGGGCCCCTACTTTGACGGCACAACTCTTCTTT. It translates to CAYGILLGAPTLTAQLFF.

This clone is medium-sized by share. The chain joins TRDV2 to TRDJ3; 8 bases are shared with TRDD3. V lost 3 bases and J lost 0; bases outside the gene matches: 6. From germline, CDR1 is GEAIGNYY and CDR2 EKD. This CDR3 comprises 18 residues. CDR3 sequence reads: CACDLVGDHSWDTRQMFF. CDR3 nucleotide sequence: TGTGCCTGTGACCTGGTGGGGGATCACTCCTGGGACACCCGACAGATGTTTTTC.

This clone was seen at least ten times. The CDR3 sequence is CALGELFPQLGGPSAQLFF. The CDR3 coding sequence is TGTGCTCTTGGGGAACTGTTCCCACAACTGGGGGGCCCTTCAGCACAACTCTTCTTT. V and J are TRDV1 and TRDJ2, with 8 bases aligning to TRDD3. J was trimmed by 6 bases and V by 0 bases; bases with no gene match: 15. The CDR3 consists of 19 residues. The germline CDR1 and CDR2 sequences are TSWWSYY and QGS.

In its sample, this clone was seen a few times. This could be a read error, since a much larger clone is one nucleotide away. The V gene is TRDV2, the J gene TRDJ1; TRDD3 matches at 9 bases. The CDR3 consists of 17 residues. Looked up from germline, CDR1 is GEAIGNYY and CDR2 is EKD. The CDR3 sequence is CACDTGDTLRYTDKLTF. The CDR3, as DNA: TGTGCCTGTGACACGGGGGATACTCTCCGGTACACCGATAAACTCACCTTT.

This clone is medium-sized. The sample carries other DNA sequences with the same CDR3. V and J are TRDV2 and TRDJ3; 9 bases are a match to TRDD3. This CDR3 is 16 amino acids long. Germline V gene lookup returns CDR1 GEAIGNYY and CDR2 EKD. The V segment lost 2 bases and the J segment 4 bases; nucleotides outside the gene matches: 2. The CDR3 loop reads CACDNLGDWDTRQMFF. In nucleotides, the CDR3 is TGTGCCTGTGACAACCTGGGGGATTGGGACACCCGACAGATGTTTTTC.

In this sample, this clone turned up a few times. TCRdb shows a much larger clone's protein in place of this DNA's translation, and the two differ at residue 8, likely through a read error; the protein shown is translated from the DNA. The V and J genes are TRDV2 and TRDJ3, with no clear D. V was shortened by 0 bases and J by 0 bases, with 11 bases between the two germline ends. Germline V gene lookup returns CDR1 GEAIGNYY and CDR2 EKD. CDR3 length: 18 amino acids. CDR3 sequence reads: CACDTVLRSSWDTRQMFF. DNA for the CDR3: TGTGCCTGTGACACCGTACTGAGGAGCTCCTGGGACACCCGACAGATGTTTTTC.

By share, this clone counts as medium-sized. Other DNA sequences in this sample translate to the same CDR3. The chain employs TRDV1 and TRDJ1; TRDD3 matches at 7 bases. Germline-derived CDR1 and CDR2 are TSWWSYY and QGS. V lost 3 bases and J lost 3; bases outside the gene matches: 16. This CDR3 is built from 18 residues. This chain's CDR3 is CALGERGTGVRMADKLIF. DNA of the CDR3: TGTGCTCTTGGGGAGAGGGGTACTGGGGTTCGGATGGCCGATAAACTCATCTTT.

A note on this clone: Being one base from a much bigger clone, this may be a read error. The identical CDR3 is also encoded by other nucleotide sequences in the sample. The V and J genes are TRDV3 and TRDJ2; 8 nucleotides align to TRDD3. Looked up from germline, CDR1 is TVYSNPD and CDR2 is GDNSRS (reference sequence). The CDR3 is 14 residues long. The DNA of the CDR3 is TGTGCCTTTGGGGGATATCCTTTGACCGCACAACTCTTCTTT. Translated: CAFGGYPLTAQLFF.

As regards this clone: TCRdb's listed protein matches a much larger clone and diverges from this DNA's translation at residue 9, likely through a read error; the protein shown comes from the DNA. V and J are TRDV2 and TRDJ3; tentative D call: TRDD3 (5 bases). Between the trimmed V and J ends, which lost 1 base and 0 bases, there was a span of 12 bases. The V gene's germline CDR1 is GEAIGNYY and CDR2 EKD. The CDR3 extends over 18 amino acids. The CDR3 DNA sequence: TGTGCCTGTGACACGAGGGGGTTCAACTCCTGGGACACCCGACAGATGTTTTTC. Encoded protein: CACDTRGFNSWDTRQMFF.

This clone turned up a few times. Translating this DNA gives a protein that differs at residue 16 from the TCRdb one, which belongs to a much larger clone; a read error is likely, and the protein shown is this translation. J is TRDJ3 and V is TRDV2, with D possibly matching TRDD3 (6 bases). The CDR3 loop spans 18 amino acids. The germline CDR1 and CDR2 sequences are GEAIGNYY and EKD. Here the CDR3 reads CACDTGGPHSWDTRQLFF. The CDR3, as DNA: TGTGCCTGTGACACTGGGGGCCCTCATTCCTGGGACACCCGACAGTTGTTTTTC.

This clone has more than one count but fewer than ten. The amino acid sequence in TCRdb belongs to a much larger clone and departs from this DNA's translation at residue 4, likely a sequencing read error; the sequence shown is translated from the DNA. The rearrangement links TRDV2 to TRDJ1; TRDD3 agrees at 8 bases. The length of the CDR3 is 18 residues. Germline assignment: CDR1 GEAIGNYY and CDR2 EKD. The junction had 18 bases not matched to a gene; V was cut back by 5 bases and J by 2 bases. CDR3 in amino acids: CACGTVNWGPSQTDKLIF. DNA of the CDR3: TGTGCCTGTGGCACGGTTAACTGGGGGCCATCCCAAACCGATAAACTCATCTTT.

This clone was seen more than once but under ten times. No DNA is shown, since the ends of the CDR3 on it are uncertain; the CDR3 is the one TCRdb lists. The chain employs TRAV29/DV5 and TRDJ1; the table names TRDD3, a call not compared with the DNA. In germline, CDR1 is NSMFDY, CDR2 ISSIKDK. Including both end residues, the CDR3 is 25 amino acids long. This CDR3 is CSVLLCSKRGGGATGEGSYTDKLIF.

In this sample, this clone is medium-sized (0.01 to 0.1%). CDR3 residues: CAFLWGGYTDKLIF. In DNA form, the CDR3 reads TGTGCCTTTCTCTGGGGGGGGTACACCGATAAACTCATCTTT. The chain carries TRDV3 and TRDJ1, with TRDD3 matching over 7 bases. The germline CDR1 and CDR2 sequences are TVYSNPD and GDNSRS (reference sequence). Trimming cost V 2 bases and J 0 bases; bases outside gene matches: 6. The CDR3 has 14 amino acids.

For this clone: It may be a read error: a sequence one base away is much more abundant. The sample contains more than one DNA sequence encoding this CDR3. The rearrangement uses TRDV2 and TRDJ3; 12 nucleotides match TRDD3. Germline assignment: CDR1 GEAIGNYY and CDR2 EKD. With V trimmed by 3 bases and J by 0 bases, 8 bases remained unmatched. The CDR3 extends over 20 amino acids. DNA for the CDR3: TGTGCCTGTGACTACTGGGGGATACCAAGGCTCTCCTGGGACACCCGACAGATGTTTTTC. Its protein is CACDYWGIPRLSWDTRQMFF.

A note on this clone: The protein given by TCRdb reflects a much larger clone and differs at residue 13 from this DNA's translation, likely from a read error; the protein shown is the DNA's translation. CDR3 in DNA: TGTGCCTGTGACAATACTGGGGGAGTCTCCTGGGACGCCCGACAGATGTTTTTC. Protein: CACDNTGGVSWDARQMFF. The rearrangement uses TRDV2 and TRDJ3; the match to TRDD3 covers 9 bases. This CDR3 has 18 amino acids. CDR1 is GEAIGNYY and CDR2 is EKD in the germline V gene.

By share of the sample, this clone is medium-sized. This chain joins TRDV2 and TRDJ2, with 10 positions matching TRDD3. V was clipped by 2 bases and J by 6 bases; unmatched bases: 2. Germline V lookup: CDR1 GEAIGNYY, CDR2 EKD. The CDR3 has 14 residues. This chain's CDR3 is CACDNWGMAAQLFF. As DNA, the CDR3 is TGTGCCTGTGACAACTGGGGGATGGCAGCACAACTCTTCTTT.

For this clone: The translated DNA and TCRdb's protein are not identical at residue 18; the protein here was translated from the DNA. This chain joins TRDV2 and TRDJ3, with 7 bases matching TRDD3. CDR1 and CDR2 (germline): GEAIGNYY, EKD. CDR3 length equals 20 residues. CDR3 in amino acids: CACDTVGGILGSWDTRQVFF. In nucleotides, the CDR3 is TGTGCCTGTGACACCGTTGGAGGGATACTGGGCTCCTGGGACACCCGACAGGTGTTTTTC.